These 5 T cell receptor beta chains came from one sample sequenced in a study of T cell clones after liver transplantation. Here immunoSEQ multiplex PCR was the method, and the copy in TCRdb shows in-frame clones only, minus some. The table has 70,000 to 95,000 clones, around 78% seen once. Sequenced material: CD4+ T cells from blood, taken at the 22-month timepoint. All receptors come from a human patient who received a liver transplant. Some of the T cells may derive from the graft donor.

This chain links TRBV19 with TRBJ1-5; D is ambiguous. The V end was cut by 6 bases, the J end by 2 bases, with 8 bases between. The CDR3 length is 13 residues. Germline V gene lookup returns CDR1 LNHDA and CDR2 SQIVND (reference sequence). This chain's CDR3 is CASRFNGNQPQHF. CDR3 sequence (DNA): TGTGCCAGTAGGTTTAATGGCAATCAGCCCCAGCATTTT.

V and J are TRBV5-1 and TRBJ2-5; 9 nucleotides agree with TRBD1. Losses at the gene ends were 0 bases for V and 6 bases for J; bases not matched to a gene: 9. Per germline, CDR1 SGHRS and CDR2 YFSETQ. The CDR3 totals 16 residues. CDR3 DNA: TGCGCCAGCAGCTTGGGCCGGGACAGGGCGTCACAGACCCAGTACTTC. It codes for CASSLGRDRASQTQYF.

The chain couples TRBV10-3 to TRBJ2-7; tentatively, D is TRBD2 (6 bases). Germline lookup yields CDR1 ENHRY and CDR2 SYGVKD. The V gene lost 10 bases and the J gene lost 2 bases, with 15 bases spanning the gap. This CDR3 is 13 amino acids long. CDR3 sequence reads: CATEGGPPYEQYF. CDR3 sequence (DNA): TGTGCCACCGAGGGAGGACCGCCCTACGAGCAGTACTTC.

J is TRBJ1-5 and V is TRBV6-5, with 9 bases aligning to TRBD1. The CDR3 runs to 15 residues. J gave up 6 bases and V 6 bases, and 9 bases lay outside the gene matches. The V gene's germline CDR1 is MNHEY and CDR2 SVGAGI. In nucleotides, the CDR3 is TGTGCCAGCAGAGAGACAGGGGGAAGTTTTCAGCCCCAGCATTTT. Residues: CASRETGGSFQPQHF.

The chain links TRBV28 to TRBJ2-1; 9 nucleotides align to TRBD1. Germline CDR1 is MDHEN and CDR2 is SYDVKM. Trimming took 7 bases from V and 1 from J; bases not matched to a gene: 8. This CDR3 spans 16 amino acids. As DNA, the CDR3 is TGTGCCAGCACCCCCCGGACAGGGGCTTCCTACAATGAGCAGTTCTTC. Amino acids: CASTPRTGASYNEQFF.